The 27 T cell receptor beta chains below come from one sample, sequenced in a study of blood T cell repertoires in COVID-19. The protocol was immunoSEQ multiplex PCR, while the TCRdb copy is restricted to in-frame clones and leaves out a portion. Of about 40,000 clones listed, approximately 88% were seen once; the top ten hold 7.5% to 10%. The sample was peripheral blood. The receptor set was obtained from a woman in her seventies with acute or convalescent COVID-19.

This clone has more than one count but fewer than ten. The chain has TRBV27 and TRBJ1-4, with a tentative D call TRBD1 (5 bases). The CDR3 totals 12 residues. Germline V CDR1 and CDR2: MNHEY, SMNVEV (reference sequence). Trimming took 3 bases from V and 7 from J, leaving 6 bases between them. The CDR3 region has the DNA TGTGCCAGCAGTTTGGGGGGTGAAAAACTGTTTTTT. Residues: CASSLGGEKLFF. Filled out from reference TRBV27 and TRBJ1-4, the complete variable domain reads EAQVTQNPRYLITVTGKKLTVTCSQNMNHEYMSWYRQDPGLGLRQIYYSMNVEVTDKGDVPEGYKVSRKEKRNFPLILESPSPNQTSLYFCASSLGGEKLFFGSGTQLSVL.

The chain combines TRBV18 with TRBJ1-2; D is uncertain. The germline gives CDR1 KGHSH, CDR2 LQKENI. V gave up 4 bases and J gave up 4 bases, with 16 bases separating them. The CDR3 runs 15 residues. DNA for the CDR3: TGTGCCAGCTCACAGCGGACGGGAGAGACCTATGGCTACACCTTC. It codes for CASSQRTGETYGYTF.

This chain connects TRBV28 to TRBJ2-3; no firm D call. Trimming took off 3 bases at V and 7 bases at J, with 11 bases between the two ends. Germline V CDR1 and CDR2: MDHEN, SYDVKM. The CDR3 loop spans 13 amino acids. The CDR3 bases are TGTGCCAGCAGTTTTGGTATGTCTAATACGCAGTATTTT. Its protein is CASSFGMSNTQYF.

The chain couples TRBV3-1 (or the pseudogene TRBV3-2) to TRBJ1-1, with D tentatively TRBD1 (5 bases). Trimming stripped 6 bases from V and 0 bases from J, with 14 bases between. CDR1 and CDR2 (germline): LGHDT, YNNKEL (reference sequence). The CDR3 is 15 amino acids. The DNA for the CDR3 is TGTGCCAGCAGTGAGACAGTGTTCATGAACACTGAAGCTTTCTTT. This gives the protein CASSETVFMNTEAFF.

V is TRBV19 and J is TRBJ1-5; D unclear. This CDR3 contains 16 residues. Germline V gene lookup returns CDR1 LNHDA and CDR2 SQIVND (reference sequence). The ends were cut back, 4 bases at V and 2 bases at J, with 15 bases in the middle. CDR3 DNA: TGTGCCAGTAGTAGCCCCTGGGGAGGCCGCAATCAGCCCCAGCATTTT. Its translation is CASSSPWGGRNQPQHF. Full variable domain (rest looked up from reference TRBV19 and TRBJ1-5): DGGITQSPKYLFRKEGQNVTLSCEQNLNHDAMYWYRQDPGQGLRLIYYSQIVNDFQKGDIAEGYSVSREKKESFPLTVTSAQKNPTAFYLCASSSPWGGRNQPQHFGDGTRLSIL.

The chain links TRBV29-1 to TRBJ2-1; TRBD2 aligns across 8 bases. The CDR3 totals 13 residues. J lost 1 base, V lost 6 bases, and 2 bases had no gene match. From germline, CDR1 is SQVTM and CDR2 ANQGSEA. CDR3 sequence (DNA): TGCAGCGTCGGGGGGGCTTCCTACAATGAGCAGTTCTTC. This translates into CSVGGASYNEQFF.

This clone occurred once. The chain is built from TRBV21-1 and TRBJ2-6; whether TRBD2, the table's D call, matches the DNA was not checked. TRBV21-1 is marked as a pseudogene. The CDR3 length is 13 residues. For the CDR3, the DNA is TGTGCCAGCAGGGCGGGTGGGGCCAACGTCCTGACTTTC. It encodes CASRAGGANVLTF.

This clone was seen more than once but under ten times. The V call is TRBV6-5, the J call TRBJ1-1; TRBD1 agrees at 10 bases. Germline V gives CDR1 MNHEY, CDR2 SVGAGI. Trimming cost V 6 bases and J 5 bases; bases outside gene matches: 6. There are 14 residues in the CDR3. CDR3 DNA sequence: TGTGCCAGCAGGGCCGGGACAGGGGTTACTGAAGCTTTCTTT. The encoded protein is CASRAGTGVTEAFF.

The rearrangement uses TRBV7-8 and TRBJ2-2; 8 bases fit TRBD1. Germline CDR1 SGHVS, CDR2 FQNEAQ. J lost 6 bases, V lost 5 bases, and 14 bases had no gene match. CDR3 length: 17 amino acids. The CDR3 region has the DNA TGTGCCAGCAGCACTATCCAGGGGGCTGGTCCTCCCGGGGAGCTGTTTTTT. This encodes CASSTIQGAGPPGELFF. Looking up the rest from reference TRBV7-8 and TRBJ2-2 gives the full variable domain: GAGVSQSPRYKVAKRGQDVALRCDPISGHVSLFWYQQALGQGPEFLTYFQNEAQLDKSGLPSDRFFAERPEGSVSTLKIQRTQQEDSAVYLCASSTIQGAGPPGELFFGEGSRLTVL.

The CDR3 spells CASSTPYSRSETQYF. In DNA form, the CDR3 reads TGTGCCAGTAGTACTCCTTACAGTAGGTCGGAGACCCAGTACTTC. The gene calls are TRBV19 and TRBJ2-5; D is unclear. Germline V gene data show CDR1 as LNHDA and CDR2 as SQIVND (reference sequence). This CDR3 region has 15 residues. Trimming stripped 4 bases from V and 5 bases from J, with 17 bases between.

This rearrangement joins TRBV29-1 to TRBJ2-5, with D maybe TRBD1 (6 bases). CDR3 length equals 13 residues. The germline CDR1 and CDR2 sequences are SQVTM and ANQGSEA. V shed 5 bases and J shed 1 base, with 11 bases lying between them. DNA of the CDR3: TGCAGCGTTACCCGGACAGCCCAAGAGACCCAGTACTTC. The encoded protein is CSVTRTAQETQYF.

The chain joins TRBV6-2 or TRBV6-3 to TRBJ2-1; the D gene is possibly TRBD1 (6 bases). This CDR3 has 14 amino acids. The germline V gene encodes CDR1 MNHEY and CDR2 SVGEGT. Trimming removed 6 bases at V and 8 bases at J, with 17 bases between. In nucleotides, the CDR3 is TGTGCCAGCAGCCACCTAGAGGGGGAGTATGAGCAGTTCTTC. It yields the protein CASSHLEGEYEQFF.

This chain links TRBV27 with TRBJ2-3; possibly TRBD1 for D (7 bases). The ends were cut back, 4 bases at V and 0 bases at J, with 17 bases in the middle. The germline CDR1 and CDR2 sequences are MNHEY and SMNVEV (reference sequence). The CDR3 runs to 17 residues. The CDR3 sequence: CASSSQGGGSSTDTQYF. In DNA form, the CDR3 reads TGTGCCAGCAGTTCCCAGGGGGGAGGTTCTAGCACAGATACGCAGTATTTT.

The V gene is TRBV5-4, the J gene TRBJ2-3, with 9 bases aligning to TRBD2. The J segment lost 1 base and the V segment lost 2 bases, leaving 11 bases of the junction unmatched. This CDR3 is built from 18 residues. Germline-derived CDR1 and CDR2 are SGHNT and YYREEE (reference sequence). The CDR3 protein is CASSLRTRGGAGTDTQYF. CDR3 in DNA: TGTGCCAGCAGCTTAAGAACCCGCGGGGGGGCCGGCACAGATACGCAGTATTTT.

The V call is TRBV6-6, the J call TRBJ1-5; weak D call: TRBD1 (6 bases). V lost 5 bases and J 2 bases, leaving 28 bases between the germline ends. The CDR3 loop spans 20 amino acids. Looked up from germline, CDR1 is MNHNY and CDR2 is SVGAGI (reference sequence). Written as DNA, the CDR3 is TGTGCCAGCAGTCCCTCCCTAGGACAGCTCAAAAAAGGGGGCAATCAGCCCCAGCATTTT. It is translated as CASSPSLGQLKKGGNQPQHF.

The chain links TRBV29-1 to TRBJ1-2; D might be TRBD1 (5 bases). The CDR3 totals 12 residues. Germline-derived CDR1 and CDR2 are SQVTM and ANQGSEA. V was shortened by 3 bases and J by 7 bases, with 12 bases between the two germline ends. The CDR3 sequence: CSVEPGGGGYTF. In DNA, the CDR3 is TGCAGCGTTGAGCCTGGGGGGGGTGGCTACACCTTC.

This chain joins TRBV24-1 and TRBJ2-3; no reliable D call. The germline gives CDR1 KGHDR, CDR2 SFDVKD. The germline V and J ends were trimmed by 3 bases and 1 base, with 10 bases remaining between them. The CDR3 has 15 residues. CDR3 DNA sequence: TGTGCCACCAGTGATGTCCTTGGAGGCACAGATACGCAGTATTTT. This gives the protein CATSDVLGGTDTQYF.

The gene calls are TRBV3-1 (or the pseudogene TRBV3-2) and TRBJ1-5, with D possibly being TRBD1 (5 bases). V was cut by 3 bases and J by 3 bases, with 9 bases left in between. Germline loops: CDR1 LGHDT, CDR2 YNNKEL (reference sequence). This CDR3 region has 14 residues. The CDR3 DNA reads TGTGCCAGCAGCCAGGGGACTGTCAATCAGCCCCAGCATTTT. Translated, it gives CASSQGTVNQPQHF.

This chain connects TRBV18 to TRBJ2-1, with 14 bases aligning to TRBD2. V dropped 5 bases and J dropped 0; count of bases not matched to a gene: 9. This CDR3 comprises 19 residues. CDR1 is KGHSH and CDR2 is LQKENI in the germline V gene. CDR3 in DNA: TGTGCCAGCTCATCCGGGACTAGCGGGGGCCGAAGCTCCTACAATGAGCAGTTCTTC. It specifies CASSSGTSGGRSSYNEQFF.

The V gene is TRBV18, the J gene TRBJ2-2, with D unresolved. V was shortened by 1 base and J by 7 bases, with 4 bases between the two germline ends. Germline V gives CDR1 KGHSH, CDR2 LQKENI. The CDR3 is made up of 12 amino acids. The CDR3 coding sequence is TGTGCCAGCTCACCACGTAACGGGGAGCTGTTTTTT. It codes for CASSPRNGELFF. The whole variable domain, remainder taken from reference TRBV18 and TRBJ2-2, is NAGVMQNPRHLVRRRGQEARLRCSPMKGHSHVYWYRQLPEEGLKFMVYLQKENIIDESGMPKERFSAEFPKEGPSILRIQQVVRGDSAAYFCASSPRNGELFFGEGSRLTVL.

V usage is TRBV5-6 and J usage is TRBJ1-5; 8 positions agree with TRBD1. J gave up 0 bases and V 1 base, and 3 bases lay outside the gene matches. The CDR3 sequence is 16 residues long. Germline V gene sequence: CDR1 SGHDT, CDR2 YYEEEE. CDR3 protein: CASSLWTGNSNQPQHF. The DNA of the CDR3 is TGTGCCAGCAGCTTGTGGACAGGGAATAGCAATCAGCCCCAGCATTTT.

The chain combines TRBV7-9 with TRBJ2-7, with D tentatively TRBD1 (6 bases). V was shortened by 1 base and J by 6 bases, with 13 bases between the two germline ends. This CDR3 region has 14 residues. Looked up from germline, CDR1 is SEHNR and CDR2 is FQNEAQ (reference sequence). As DNA, the CDR3 is TGTGCCAGCAGCTTAGACAGGGCGCTATCCGAGCAGTACGTC. This gives the protein CASSLDRALSEQYV.

In nucleotides, the CDR3 is TGTGCCAGCAGCGTAGGCGCGACAAGCCAAGAGACCCAGTACTTC. This codes for CASSVGATSQETQYF. The V gene is TRBV9, the J gene TRBJ2-5, with D hard to call. The germline V gene encodes CDR1 SGDLS and CDR2 YYNGEE. V lost 0 bases, J lost 1 base, and 10 bases lay in between. This CDR3 is 15 amino acids long.

The chain couples TRBV27 to TRBJ2-3; 7 bases map to TRBD1. CDR3 length: 13 residues. Germline CDR1 reads MNHEY; CDR2 reads SMNVEV (reference sequence). Losses at the gene ends were 9 bases for V and 4 bases for J; bases not matched to a gene: 7. This chain's CDR3 is CASSRQGSDTQYF. The DNA of the CDR3 is TGTGCCAGTTCTAGACAGGGATCAGATACGCAGTATTTT.

The chain employs TRBV7-8 and TRBJ1-1, with 9 bases that match TRBD1. Germline CDR1 SGHVS, CDR2 FQNEAQ. Losses at the gene ends were 5 bases for V and 3 bases for J; bases not matched to a gene: 16. The CDR3 runs 18 residues. CDR3 coding DNA: TGTGCCAGCAGCCCCTCTTCGGGGTGGGACAGGGTGGACACTGAAGCTTTCTTT. Translation: CASSPSSGWDRVDTEAFF.

This sequence joins TRBV7-2 and TRBJ1-5, with D unclear. The CDR3 has 13 residues. Germline lookup yields CDR1 SGHTA and CDR2 FQGNSA. Trimming shortened V by 0 bases and J by 5 bases, and 5 bases separated the two germline ends. CDR3 bases: TGTGCCAGCAGCTTAGCCCGAGATCAGCCCCAGCATTTT. Translating gives CASSLARDQPQHF.

The V gene is TRBV6-5, the J gene TRBJ1-2; D not certain. From germline, CDR1 is MNHEY and CDR2 SVGAGI. V shed 6 bases and J shed 8 bases, with 19 bases lying between them. The CDR3 totals 14 residues. The CDR3 reads CASSLNPDAGGYTF. The CDR3 region has the DNA TGTGCCAGCAGCTTAAACCCCGATGCGGGGGGCTACACCTTC.